The sequence of this T cell receptor beta chain was determined in a study of shared clonotypes between healthy human individuals. Notes on the study in general: Shared clonotypes across all four donors exceeded non-shared ones in generation probability.

A remark on this clone: Its antigen remains unidentified. This same CDR3 is encoded by further DNA sequences in the sample.

For every subset, genomic DNA was evenly distributed across several immunoSEQ plates. The protocol was immunoSEQ multiplex PCR, while the TCRdb copy is restricted to in-frame clones and leaves out a portion. The sample lists 2 million to 2.5 million clones, 93% seen once, with 0.35% to 0.45% in the top ten. Germline assignment: CDR1 LNHDA and CDR2 SQIVND (reference sequence). The length of the CDR3 is 14 residues. Trimming removed 4 bases at V and 7 bases at J, with 14 bases between. The sample consisted of naive CD4+ T cells from PBMCs. Described subset: CD45RA+ positively selected. V usage is TRBV19 and J usage is TRBJ1-5; D unclear. The source is a young man in good health. Some clones in this sample may be carry-over from other donors' samples. The CDR3 nucleotides read TGTGCCAGTAGTAGGGATCGGGGAGGCCAGCCCCAGCATTTT. This sequence encodes CASSRDRGGQPQHF.